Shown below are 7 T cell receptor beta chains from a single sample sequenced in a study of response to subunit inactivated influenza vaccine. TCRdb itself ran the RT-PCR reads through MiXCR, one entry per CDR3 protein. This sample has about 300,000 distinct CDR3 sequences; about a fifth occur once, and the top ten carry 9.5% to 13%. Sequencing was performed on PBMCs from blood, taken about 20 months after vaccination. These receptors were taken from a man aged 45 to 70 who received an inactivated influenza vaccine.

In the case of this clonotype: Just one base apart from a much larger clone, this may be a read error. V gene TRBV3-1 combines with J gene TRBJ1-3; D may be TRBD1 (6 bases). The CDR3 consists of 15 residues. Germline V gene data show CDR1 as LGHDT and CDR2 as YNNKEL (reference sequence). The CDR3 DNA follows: TGTGCCAGCAGCCATAGGGGGGAAGGTGGAAACACCGTATATTTT. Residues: CASSHRGEGGNTVYF.

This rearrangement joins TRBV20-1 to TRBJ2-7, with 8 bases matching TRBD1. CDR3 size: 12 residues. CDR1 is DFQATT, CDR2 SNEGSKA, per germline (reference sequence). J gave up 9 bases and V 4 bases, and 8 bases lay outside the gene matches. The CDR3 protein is CSATGQGLGQYF. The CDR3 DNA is TGCAGTGCTACCGGACAGGGCCTCGGGCAGTACTTC.

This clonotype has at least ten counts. The CDR3 region has the DNA TGTGCCACCATTGCGGACGGCTACAATGAGCAGTTCTTC. It translates to CATIADGYNEQFF. The chain combines TRBV24-1 with TRBJ2-1; D not certain. V shed 8 bases and J shed 3 bases, with 10 bases lying between them. The CDR3 extends over 13 amino acids. Germline loops: CDR1 KGHDR, CDR2 SFDVKD.

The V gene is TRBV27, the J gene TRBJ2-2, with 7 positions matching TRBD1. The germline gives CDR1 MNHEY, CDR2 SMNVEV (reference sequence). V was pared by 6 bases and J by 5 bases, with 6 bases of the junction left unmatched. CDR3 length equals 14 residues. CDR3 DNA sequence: TGTGCCAGCAGGACCACAGGGGTGACCGGGGAGCTGTTTTTT. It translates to CASRTTGVTGELFF.

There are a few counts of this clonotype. CDR3 DNA: TGTGCCAGCTCCAACTCGCGGGGAAACACCGGGGAGCTGTTTTTT. The encoded protein is CASSNSRGNTGELFF. The chain carries TRBV18 and TRBJ2-2, with D maybe TRBD2 (6 bases). CDR3 size: 15 residues. Per the germline V gene, CDR1 is KGHSH and CDR2 is LQKENI. V lost 6 bases and J lost 2, with 13 bases in between.

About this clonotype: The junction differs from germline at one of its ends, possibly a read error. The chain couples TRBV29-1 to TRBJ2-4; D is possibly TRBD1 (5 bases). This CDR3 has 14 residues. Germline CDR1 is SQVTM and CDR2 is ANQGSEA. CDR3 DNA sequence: TGCAGCGTGGAAGGACACTTAGCCAAAAACATTCAGTACTTC. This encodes CSVEGHLAKNIQYF.

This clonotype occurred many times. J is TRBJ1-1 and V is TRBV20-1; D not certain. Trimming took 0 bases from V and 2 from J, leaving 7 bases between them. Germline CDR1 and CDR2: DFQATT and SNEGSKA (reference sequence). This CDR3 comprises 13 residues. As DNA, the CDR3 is TGCAGTGCTAGAGAAAGAGGTAACACTGAAGCTTTCTTT. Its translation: CSARERGNTEAFF.